This TCR beta chain was obtained from a study of T cells in Graves' hyperthyroidism and ophthalmopathy. RNA transcripts yielded amplified TCR beta CDR3 regions. First-round RT-PCR of the TCR CDR3 relied on the HTBI primer set. TCRdb fed the multiplex PCR reads into MiXCR, producing one record per CDR3 protein. The sample holds around 350,000 distinct CDR3 sequences, about a fifth seen once. Newly diagnosed patients aged 18 to 65 had hyperthyroidism of under 2 months' duration. The study left out patients who had uncontrolled infection, other autoimmune disease, pregnancy or lactation. Used for diagnoses were clinical symptoms, serum thyroxine and TRAb, thyroid ultrasound and orbital computed tomography. This clonotype was counted ten times or more. The sequencing input was blood. The source of this sequence is a woman in her late teens or twenties with Graves' hyperthyroidism.

This chain's CDR3 is CASKVGGSNQPQHF. The CDR3 DNA reads as TGTGCCAGCAAGGTTGGGGGTAGCAATCAGCCCCAGCATTTT. This chain uses TRBV2 with TRBJ1-5, with a weak D call TRBD1 (5 bases). The CDR3 is made up of 14 amino acids. V shed 7 bases and J shed 0 bases, with 10 bases lying between them. CDR1 and CDR2 from the germline V gene are SNHLY and FYNNEI.